Listed below are T cell receptor beta chains from one sample, sequenced in a study of T-cell reconstitution after alpha-beta-depleted transplantation in children. TCRdb ran MiXCR on the PCR reads and lists one entry per CDR3 protein. In the table there are around 490,000 distinct CDR3 sequences, 10% to 12% of which are singletons. Here the sequenced sample was PBMCs, mostly from graft donor cells, taken 180 days after TCRalphabeta/CD19-depleted stem cell transplant. Every receptor here comes from a female patient aged 2-10 years who had a stem cell transplant for aplastic anemia, so the T cells may come from the graft donor. Both conserved end residues are part of each CDR3. Each record gives: V gene, D gene, clone size, J gene, CDR3 protein, CDR3 DNA. D genes are given only for firm matches. Part of the rows lack a size; the others show once, few, many or a class for expanded clones.

TRBV20-1	.	few	TRBJ2-1	CSASWRDSYNEQFF	TGCAGTGCTAGTTGGCGGGACTCCTACAATGAGCAGTTCTTC
TRBV7-3	TRBD2	few	TRBJ2-1	CASSGNPGLAGEQFF	TGTGCCAGCAGCGGAAATCCGGGACTAGCAGGGGAGCAGTTCTTC
TRBV5-1	TRBD2	few	TRBJ2-3	CASSWSGINTDTQYF	TGCGCCAGCAGCTGGAGCGGGATCAACACAGATACGCAGTATTTT
TRBV9	TRBD2	.	TRBJ2-1	CASSGASGSYNEQFF	TGTGCCAGCAGCGGGGCTAGCGGGAGTTACAATGAGCAGTTCTTC
TRBV5-1	.	many	TRBJ2-2	CASSPNTGELFF	TGTGCCAGCAGCCCGAACACCGGGGAGCTGTTTTTT
TRBV20-1	TRBD1	few	TRBJ1-5	CSASYRGSNQPQHF	TGCAGTGCTAGTTACAGGGGTAGCAATCAGCCCCAGCATTTT
TRBV7-7	.	.	TRBJ2-2	CASSAGEVDYTGELFF	TGTGCCAGCAGCGCTGGGGAGGTTGATTACACCGGGGAGCTGTTTTTT
TRBV30	.	few	TRBJ1-5	CAWSTPTLYSFAGNQPQHF	TGTGCCTGGAGTACCCCGACCCTATATTCCTTCGCGGGCAATCAGCCCCAGCATTTT
TRBV15	.	many	TRBJ1-4	CATSREGGRVPTNEKLFF	TGTGCCACCAGCAGAGAAGGGGGACGGGTCCCAACTAATGAAAAACTGTTTTTT
TRBV6-5	.	.	TRBJ2-2	CASSYRATGELFF	TGTGCCAGCAGTTATAGGGCAACCGGGGAGCTGTTTTTT
TRBV3-1	TRBD2	.	TRBJ2-3	CACSLGLAGADTQYF	TGTGCCTGCAGCCTAGGACTAGCGGGAGCAGATACGCAGTATTTT
TRBV6-1	TRBD2	few	TRBJ2-4	CASGPGLAVNGTKNIQYF	TGTGCCAGCGGGCCGGGACTAGCCGTGAATGGGACCAAAAACATTCAGTACTTC
TRBV20-1	.	few	TRBJ1-5	CSAREVVGYNQPQHF	TGCAGTGCTAGAGAGGTCGTGGGGTACAATCAGCCCCAGCATTTT
TRBV4-3	TRBD1	.	TRBJ1-1	CASSQGIREGAAFF	TGCGCCAGCAGCCAAGGAATACGGGAGGGGGCAGCTTTCTTT
TRBV3-1	TRBD1	many	TRBJ2-2	CASSQGYRTGKPGELFF	TGTGCCAGCAGCCAAGGTTACCGGACAGGGAAGCCCGGGGAGCTGTTTTTT
TRBV20-1	TRBD2	.	TRBJ2-5	CSAHPPGLIQETQYF	TGCAGTGCTCATCCACCGGGACTAATCCAAGAGACCCAGTACTTC